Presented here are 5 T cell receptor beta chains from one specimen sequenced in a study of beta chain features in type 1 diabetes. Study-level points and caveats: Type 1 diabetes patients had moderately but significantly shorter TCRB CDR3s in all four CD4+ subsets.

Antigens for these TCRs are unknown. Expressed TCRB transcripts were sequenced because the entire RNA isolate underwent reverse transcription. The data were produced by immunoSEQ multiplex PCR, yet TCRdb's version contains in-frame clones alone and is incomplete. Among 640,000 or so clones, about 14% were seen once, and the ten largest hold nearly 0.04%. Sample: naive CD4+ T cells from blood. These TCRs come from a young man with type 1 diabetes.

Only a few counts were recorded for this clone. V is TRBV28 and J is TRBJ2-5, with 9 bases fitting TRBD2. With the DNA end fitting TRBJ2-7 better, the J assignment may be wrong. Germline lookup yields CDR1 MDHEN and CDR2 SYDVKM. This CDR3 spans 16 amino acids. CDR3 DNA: TGTGCCAGCAGTGAGGATAGCGGGAGAAGGGGCTACGAGCAGTACTTC. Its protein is CASSEDSGRRGYEQYF.

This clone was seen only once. CDR3 coding DNA: TGTGCCAGCAGCTTGGGACAGGAATCAGAAAAACTGTTTTTT. It yields the protein CASSLGQESEKLFF. The gene calls are TRBV7-2 and TRBJ1-4; the match to TRBD1 covers 8 bases. The CDR3 totals 14 residues. The germline V gene has CDR1 SGHTA and CDR2 FQGNSA. Trimming removed 3 bases from V and 8 bases from J; junction bases left unmatched: 5.

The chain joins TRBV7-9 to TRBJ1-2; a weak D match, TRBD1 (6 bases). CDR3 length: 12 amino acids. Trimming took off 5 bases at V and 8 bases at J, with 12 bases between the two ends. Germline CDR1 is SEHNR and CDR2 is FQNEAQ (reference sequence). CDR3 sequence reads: CASSPQGLGYTF. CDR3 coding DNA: TGTGCCAGCAGCCCACAGGGACTCGGCTACACCTTC. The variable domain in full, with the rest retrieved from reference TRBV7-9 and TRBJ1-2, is DTGVSQNPRHKITKRGQNVTFRCDPISEHNRLYWYRQTLGQGPEFLTYFQNEAQLEKSRLLSDRFSAERPKGSFSTLEIQRTEQGDSAMYLCASSPQGLGYTFGSGTRLTVV.

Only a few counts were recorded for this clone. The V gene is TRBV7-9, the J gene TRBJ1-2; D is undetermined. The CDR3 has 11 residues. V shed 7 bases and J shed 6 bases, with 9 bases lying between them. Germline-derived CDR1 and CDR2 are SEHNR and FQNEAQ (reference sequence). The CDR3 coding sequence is TGTGCCAGCACCGGGGTCGATGGCTACACCTTC. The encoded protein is CASTGVDGYTF.

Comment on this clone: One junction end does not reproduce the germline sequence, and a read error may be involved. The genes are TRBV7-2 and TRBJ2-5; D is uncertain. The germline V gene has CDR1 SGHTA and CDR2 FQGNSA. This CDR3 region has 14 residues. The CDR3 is CASSLGSVKETQYF. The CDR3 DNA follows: TGTGCCAGCAGCTTAGGGTCGGTGAAAGAAACCCAGTACTTC.